This T cell receptor beta chain stems from a study of yellow fever vaccine responses in identical twins. Broader study findings: Twins' vaccine T cell response reportedly gave the appearance of partial convergence and partial personalization.

Comments on this clonotype: Its antigen is still unknown.

The CDR3 is made up of 13 amino acids. The V and J ends lost 8 bases and 4 bases respectively, with 14 bases between them. Germline V CDR1 and CDR2: SGHAT, FQNNGV. Each CDR3 protein gets one entry after TCRdb re-called the RT-PCR reads with MiXCR. Seen here are roughly 36,000 distinct CDR3 sequences, more than 50% observed once, and the top ten hold roughly 5%. V gene TRBV11-2 combines with J gene TRBJ1-1, with a tentative D call TRBD1 (6 bases). Source: T cells from blood (PBMCs), unsorted or a sorted subset (not recorded which), taken before or after yellow fever vaccination (not recorded which). The source of this sequence is a young woman who received the yellow fever vaccine. CDR3 nucleotides: TGTGCCAGCGCTGGGGGGCAGGGCACTGAAGCTTTCTTT. Residues: CASAGGQGTEAFF. Full variable domain (missing parts from reference TRBV11-2 and TRBJ1-1): EAGVAQSPRYKIIEKRQSVAFWCNPISGHATLYWYQQILGQGPKLLIQFQNNGVVDDSQLPKDRFSAERLKGVDSTLKIQPAKLEDSAVYLCASAGGQGTEAFFGQGTRLTVV.